The TCR beta chain described here comes from a study of blood T cell repertoires in COVID-19. Across the study: Samples of COVID-19 (acute and convalescent) were obtained from the United States, Italy and Spain.

Germline lookup yields CDR1 SNHLY and CDR2 FYNNEI. The CDR3 consists of 15 residues. Trimming at V came to 6 bases and at J to 6 bases, leaving 11 bases not matched to a gene. Original processing notes: Quantification of nucleated cells was approximated via reference gene primer amplification. Clones were read by immunoSEQ multiplex PCR, and TCRdb kept only the in-frame ones, dropping some. The V and J calls and the clone size are those of that table, but D and trimming were determined from the DNA. The sample holds more than 250,000 clones, 87% seen once. Across about two dozen US areas, participants ranged in age from roughly 18 to 89 years. Researchers sorted participants into cohorts using their self-reported clinical history.

Material for sequencing was PBMCs or T cells enriched from blood (not recorded which). The sequence was collected from a woman in her twenties or thirties who had recovered from COVID-19. The rearrangement uses TRBV2 and TRBJ1-5; 7 positions match TRBD1. CDR3 in DNA: TGTGCCAGCAGCTTACAATCAGGGGGAAGTCAGCCCCAGCATTTT. Translating it yields CASSLQSGGSQPQHF.